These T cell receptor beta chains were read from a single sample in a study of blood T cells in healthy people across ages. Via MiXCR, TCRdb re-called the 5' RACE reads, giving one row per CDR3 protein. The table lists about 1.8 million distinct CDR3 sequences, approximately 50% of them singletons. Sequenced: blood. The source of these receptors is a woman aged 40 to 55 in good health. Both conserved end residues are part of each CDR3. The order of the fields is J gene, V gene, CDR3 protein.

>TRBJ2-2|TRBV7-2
CASSLGSDTGELFF
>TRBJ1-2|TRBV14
CASSHRQGWYGYTF
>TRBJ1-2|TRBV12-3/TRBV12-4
CASSLTGASDGYTF
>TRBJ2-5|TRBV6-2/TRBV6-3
CASSYSDAETQYF
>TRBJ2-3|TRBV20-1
CSARVQSSRGRSTDTQYF
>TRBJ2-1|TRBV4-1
CASSQEASGGSYNEQFF
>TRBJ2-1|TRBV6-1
CASTGLSNEQFF
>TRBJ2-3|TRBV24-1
CATSDPGASGLSTDTQYF
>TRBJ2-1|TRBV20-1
CSAGGRGDEQFF
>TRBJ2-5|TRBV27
CASSGSAVPETQYF
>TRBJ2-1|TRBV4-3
CASSQEGVNEQFF
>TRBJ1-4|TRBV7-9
CASSLTGLGESEKLFF
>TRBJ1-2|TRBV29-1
CSARGPYYGYTF
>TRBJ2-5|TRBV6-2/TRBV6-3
CASSYSTGVAQYF
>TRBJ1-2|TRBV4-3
CASSQRQGTIYGYTF
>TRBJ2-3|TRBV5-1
CASSLADGLRDTQYF
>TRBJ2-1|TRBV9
CASSPPGGASFSSYNEQFF
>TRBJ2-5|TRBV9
CASMSGAGQETQYF
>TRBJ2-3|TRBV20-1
CSASVAAPLTDTQYF
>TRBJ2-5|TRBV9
CASSVGGTSQETQYF
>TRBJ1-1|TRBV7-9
CASSGSRAEAFF
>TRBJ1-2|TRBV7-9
CASSLRGVQVDGYTF
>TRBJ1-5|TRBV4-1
CASSPWEDSNQPQHF
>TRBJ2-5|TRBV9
CASSVTGDRETQYF
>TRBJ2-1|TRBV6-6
CASRIGEDEQFF
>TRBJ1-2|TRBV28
CASSFKSAGAGYTF
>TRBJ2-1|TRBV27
CASRSLAGVTYNEQFF
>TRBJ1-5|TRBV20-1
CSARGAGSGDQPQHF
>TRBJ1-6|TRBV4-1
CASSQQDRENSPLHF
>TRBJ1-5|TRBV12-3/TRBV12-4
CASSFFDRPHQPQHF
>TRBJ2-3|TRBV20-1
CSARVLAEVTDTQYF
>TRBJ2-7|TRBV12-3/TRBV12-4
CASSLLGTFYEQYF
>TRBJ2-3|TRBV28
CASSLPISTDTQYF
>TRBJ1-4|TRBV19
CASTDRAAGTGTSKLFF
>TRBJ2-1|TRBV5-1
CASTLAEEQFF
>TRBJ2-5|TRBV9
CASSVSTRQETQYF
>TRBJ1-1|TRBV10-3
CAINPGTGNTEAFF